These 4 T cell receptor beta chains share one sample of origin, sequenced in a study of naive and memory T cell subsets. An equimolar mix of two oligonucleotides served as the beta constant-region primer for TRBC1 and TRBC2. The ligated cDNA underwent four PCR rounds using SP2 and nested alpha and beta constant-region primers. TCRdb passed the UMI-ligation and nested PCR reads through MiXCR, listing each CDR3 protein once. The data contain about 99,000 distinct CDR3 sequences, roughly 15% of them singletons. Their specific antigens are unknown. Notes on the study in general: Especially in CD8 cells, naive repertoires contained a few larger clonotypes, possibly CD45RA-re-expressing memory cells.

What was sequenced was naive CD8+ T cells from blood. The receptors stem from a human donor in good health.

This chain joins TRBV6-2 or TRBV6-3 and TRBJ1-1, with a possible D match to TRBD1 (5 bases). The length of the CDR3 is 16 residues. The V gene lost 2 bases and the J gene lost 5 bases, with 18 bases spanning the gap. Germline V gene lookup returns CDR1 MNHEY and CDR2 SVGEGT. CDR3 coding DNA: TGTGCCAGCAGTTACACACAGGACGGATACAATACTGAAGCTTTCTTT. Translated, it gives CASSYTQDGYNTEAFF.

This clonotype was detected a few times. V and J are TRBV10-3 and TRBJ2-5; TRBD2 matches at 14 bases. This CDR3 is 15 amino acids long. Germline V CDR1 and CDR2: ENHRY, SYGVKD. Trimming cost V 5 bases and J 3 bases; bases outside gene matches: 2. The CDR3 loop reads CAISPGLAGEETQYF. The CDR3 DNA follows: TGTGCCATCAGTCCGGGACTAGCGGGAGAAGAGACCCAGTACTTC.

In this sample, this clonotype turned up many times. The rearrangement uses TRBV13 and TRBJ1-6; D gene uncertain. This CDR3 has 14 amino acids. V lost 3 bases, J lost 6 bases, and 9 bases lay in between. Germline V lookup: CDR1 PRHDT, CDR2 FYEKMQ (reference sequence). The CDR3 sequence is CASSLLGPNSPLHF. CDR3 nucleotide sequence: TGTGCCAGCAGCTTGCTCGGCCCTAATTCACCCCTCCACTTT.

The CDR3 DNA is TGTGCCAGCAGCCAAGTCGGTGGGTCGGCAGATACGCAGTATTTT. Translating gives CASSQVGGSADTQYF. The chain links TRBV3-1 to TRBJ2-3; D uncertain. There are 15 residues in the CDR3. V dropped 1 base and J dropped 4 bases, with 12 bases sitting between them. From germline, CDR1 is LGHDT and CDR2 YNNKEL (reference sequence).